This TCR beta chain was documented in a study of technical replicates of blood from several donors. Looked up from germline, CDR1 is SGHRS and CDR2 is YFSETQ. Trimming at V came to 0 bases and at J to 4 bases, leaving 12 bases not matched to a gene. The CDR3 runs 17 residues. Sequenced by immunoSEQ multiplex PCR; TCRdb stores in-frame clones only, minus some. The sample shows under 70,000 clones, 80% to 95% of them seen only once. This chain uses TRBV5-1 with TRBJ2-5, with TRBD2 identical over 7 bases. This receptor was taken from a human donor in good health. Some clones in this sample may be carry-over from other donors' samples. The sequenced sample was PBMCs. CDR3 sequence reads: CASSLAGGREYAETQYF. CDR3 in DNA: TGCGCCAGCAGCTTGGCGGGGGGTAGGGAGTACGCAGAGACCCAGTACTTC.